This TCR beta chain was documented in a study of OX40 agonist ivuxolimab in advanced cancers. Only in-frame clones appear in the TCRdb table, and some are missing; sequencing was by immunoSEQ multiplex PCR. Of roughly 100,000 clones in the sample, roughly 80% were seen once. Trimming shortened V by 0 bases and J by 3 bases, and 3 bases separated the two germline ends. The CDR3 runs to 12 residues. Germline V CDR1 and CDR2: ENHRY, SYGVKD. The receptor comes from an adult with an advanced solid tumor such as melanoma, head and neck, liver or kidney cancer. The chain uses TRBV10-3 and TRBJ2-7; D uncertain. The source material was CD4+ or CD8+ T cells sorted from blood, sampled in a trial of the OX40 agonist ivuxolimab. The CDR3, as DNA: TGTGCCATCAGTGAGTCCCGCTACGAGCAGTACGTC. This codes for CAISESRYEQYV.